This T cell receptor (beta chain) was identified during a study of ipilimumab plus nivolumab after autologous stem cell transplantation. Worth noting for this clone: Its antigen is unidentified.

Germline CDR1 and CDR2: SEHNR and FQNEAQ (reference sequence). Deletions cut 10 bases from V and 0 bases from J, with 8 bases between. The CDR3 has 12 amino acids. Points from the study as a whole: TCR repertoire, Treg phenotype and gut microbiota reportedly support more study of this approach.

Here immunoSEQ multiplex PCR was the method, and the copy in TCRdb shows in-frame clones only, minus some. The sample holds tens of thousands of clones, over 80% seen once. The sample here was PBMCs, taken in a trial of ipilimumab plus nivolumab as post-transplant consolidation. This TCR came from a male donor with diffuse large B-cell lymphoma. The chain links TRBV7-9 to TRBJ2-3; D is ambiguous. CDR3 sequence: CATQDSTDTQYF. The CDR3 DNA reads as TGTGCCACCCAAGATAGCACAGATACGCAGTATTTT. Based on the CDR3 plus reference TRBV7-9 and TRBJ2-3, the full variable domain is DTGVSQNPRHKITKRGQNVTFRCDPISEHNRLYWYRQTLGQGPEFLTYFQNEAQLEKSRLLSDRFSAERPKGSFSTLEIQRTEQGDSAMYLCATQDSTDTQYFGPGTRLTVL.